This TCR beta chain was obtained from a study of T cells in tuberculosis. Stated time point: new active TB diagnosis, blood taken before or within 7 days of starting treatment. Data came from immunoSEQ multiplex PCR; TCRdb stores just in-frame clones and leaves some out. The table records some 31,000 clones, about 83% of them present only once. This TCR was sampled from an adult with tuberculosis. Sample: PBMCs, taken at tuberculosis diagnosis.

DNA of the CDR3: TGTGCCAGCAGCTTGGGACAGGGAATATTGGGCGAGCAGTACTTC. It codes for CASSLGQGILGEQYF. V gene TRBV7-3 combines with J gene TRBJ2-7; 9 positions agree with TRBD1. The CDR3 runs 15 residues. CDR1 SGHTA and CDR2 FQGTGA come from the germline V gene. J was trimmed by 6 bases and V by 3 bases; bases with no gene match: 9.